The entry below gives a single TCR beta chain sequence along with its context. Its specificity is not known. The record originates from a study of type 1 regulatory T cells. Looking at the study overall: This in vitro CD4 product, T-allo10, is enriched for Tr1 cells and alloantigen-specific.

TCRdb used MiXCR to reprocess the reads, holding one entry per CDR3 protein. The sample carries fewer than 75,000 distinct CDR3 sequences, 49% recorded once. Overall study results and limits: Compared with non-type 1 regulatory T cells, type 1 regulatory T cells showed a more restricted TCR repertoire.

This TCR derives from a human donor in good health. The sample comprised cultured non-Tr1 T cells, either the whole culture or a sorted T cell fraction (not recorded which).

The CDR3 reads CASSYSAGYEQYF. The CDR3 region has the DNA TGTGCCAGCAGTTACTCGGCAGGCTACGAGCAGTACTTC. The V gene is TRBV6-6, the J gene TRBJ2-7; no firm D call. V lost 0 bases, J lost 3 bases, and 6 bases lay in between. Germline loops: CDR1 MNHNY, CDR2 SVGAGI (reference sequence). This CDR3 is built from 13 residues.